Listed below are T cell receptor beta chains from one sample, sequenced in a study of T-cell memory formation after mild COVID-19. TCRdb used MiXCR to reprocess the 5' RACE reads, holding one entry per CDR3 protein. The data hold over 400,000 distinct CDR3 sequences, with 20% to 25% observed a single time. Sequenced sample: PBMCs or a T cell subset sorted from them (not recorded which). These receptors were taken from an adult woman who had mild COVID-19 (a few samples of this study predate the infection). Cell type and time point are not known. Each CDR3 is given with its conserved first and last residue. A D gene is named only where the DNA matches it firmly.

j_gene	v_gene	len	d_gene	CDR3aa
TRBJ2-3	TRBV4-3	15	TRBD2	CASSKREERTDTQYF
TRBJ2-7	TRBV7-8	15	TRBD2	CASSLAPSGTYEQYF
TRBJ1-1	TRBV4-1	14	.	CASSQVQLNTEAFF
TRBJ2-7	TRBV20-1	16	.	CSTLGVAEHSSYEQYF
TRBJ2-7	TRBV7-6	15	TRBD1	CASSTNRGPLEEQYF
TRBJ2-2	TRBV7-3	16	.	CASSPSMGYNTGELFF
TRBJ2-2	TRBV4-2	15	.	CASSQVVGDTGELFF
TRBJ1-6	TRBV4-1	15	.	CASSYPGHNNSPLHF
TRBJ2-1	TRBV29-1	10	.	CSVAAIEQFF
TRBJ2-1	TRBV12-3/TRBV12-4	13	TRBD1	CASRSTGAHEQFF
TRBJ1-5	TRBV6-6	15	TRBD1	CASSYPGQGNQPQHF
TRBJ1-1	TRBV12-3/TRBV12-4	14	TRBD1	CASSGQVPNTEAFF
TRBJ2-3	TRBV29-1	20	.	CSVEDQGKLVPYYSTDTQYF
TRBJ2-5	TRBV5-1	11	.	CASRVQETQYF
TRBJ1-2	TRBV24-1	10	.	CATSDDGYTF
TRBJ1-2	TRBV12-3/TRBV12-4	14	.	CASSRPGRSRGYTF